These T cell receptor beta chains were read from a single sample in a study of blood T cell repertoires in COVID-19. This table comes from immunoSEQ multiplex PCR, and its TCRdb copy is limited to in-frame clones, with some not included. The profile shows some 500,000 clones, around 90% of them singletons. The sequencing input was peripheral blood. Receptors were obtained from a woman in her forties or fifties with COVID-19, enrolled during active disease. The CDR3 runs from the conserved cysteine through the conserved F or W. D genes are given only for firm matches. Not all rows give a size; the values are once, few, many and, for expanded clones, a class.

V gene	clone size	D gene	J gene	CDR3 protein	CDR3 DNA
TRBV30	.	.	TRBJ2-3	CAYEAPLGTDTQYF	TGTGCCTATGAAGCCCCTCTAGGCACAGATACGCAGTATTTT
TRBV12-3/TRBV12-4	.	.	TRBJ1-1	CASRGGYTEAFF	TGTGCCAGCAGGGGGGGGTACACCGAAGCTTTCTTT
TRBV20-1	.	.	TRBJ2-1	CSANTVNEQFF	TGCAGTGCTAATACTGTCAATGAGCAGTTCTTC
TRBV10-1	.	.	TRBJ2-3	CASSASSGSDTQYF	TGCGCCAGCAGTGCGAGTAGCGGCTCAGATACGCAGTATTTT
TRBV10-3	once	.	TRBJ1-1	CATRTRTAGTEAFF	TGTGCCACGCGAACTAGGACCGCAGGCACTGAAGCTTTCTTT
TRBV4-1	.	TRBD2	TRBJ2-1	CASRHRAGGINEQFF	TGCGCCAGCAGGCACAGAGCGGGGGGAATCAATGAGCAGTTCTTC
TRBV5-6	few	.	TRBJ1-5	CASSFGGGRAQPQHF	TGTGCCAGCAGCTTTGGCGGGGGACGGGCTCAGCCCCAGCATTTT
TRBV13	.	.	TRBJ1-2	CASSLAGSIYTF	TGTGCCAGCAGCTTGGCGGGATCCATCTACACCTTC
TRBV10-3	.	TRBD1	TRBJ2-2	CAISESRQGAGTGELFF	TGTGCCATCAGTGAGTCACGACAGGGGGCCGGCACCGGGGAGCTGTTTTTT
TRBV3-1/TRBV3-2	.	TRBD2	TRBJ2-2	CASSQDGLAGTGELFF	TGTGCCAGCAGCCAAGATGGACTAGCGGGAACCGGGGAGCTGTTTTTT
TRBV24-1	.	.	TRBJ2-2	CATSDPDRAVNTGELFF	TGTGCCACCAGTGATCCCGACAGAGCAGTAAACACCGGGGAGCTGTTTTTT
TRBV9	.	TRBD2	TRBJ2-3	CASSEHGGARTDTQYF	TGTGCCAGCAGCGAGCACGGGGGGGCCAGGACAGATACGCAGTATTTT
TRBV5-1	.	TRBD2	TRBJ2-1	CASSHGLAGGQSSYNEQFF	TGCGCCAGCAGTCATGGACTAGCGGGGGGCCAGAGCTCCTACAATGAGCAGTTCTTC
TRBV27	.	TRBD1	TRBJ1-5	CASSLRGHQPQHF	TGTGCCAGCAGTTTAAGGGGGCATCAGCCCCAGCATTTT
TRBV6-1	.	TRBD2	TRBJ2-5	CASSEVAGVQETQYF	TGTGCCAGCAGTGAGGTAGCGGGGGTCCAAGAGACCCAGTACTTC
TRBV5-1	.	.	TRBJ2-7	CASSLERAPGYEQYF	TGCGCCAGCAGCTTGGAGAGGGCACCCGGCTACGAGCAGTACTTC
TRBV18	.	.	TRBJ1-6	CASSPPPAAGSPLHF	TGTGCCAGCTCACCACCTCCTGCCGCAGGGTCACCCCTCCACTTT
TRBV6-5	.	.	TRBJ1-1	CASSSVKGLVREGAFF	TGTGCCAGCAGTTCCGTCAAGGGACTCGTCCGGGAAGGGGCTTTCTTT
TRBV4-2	.	.	TRBJ2-3	CASSQVGTSTDTQYF	TGTGCCAGCAGCCAAGTTGGGACTAGCACAGATACGCAGTATTTT
TRBV6-5	once	TRBD1	TRBJ2-7	CASHRGLSYEQYF	TGTGCCAGCCACAGGGGGCTCTCCTACGAGCAGTACTTC
TRBV27	.	TRBD1	TRBJ1-2	CASRSKVLDRGRNYGYTF	TGTGCCAGCAGATCAAAGGTATTGGACAGGGGAAGAAACTATGGCTACACCTTC
TRBV25-1	.	.	TRBJ1-4	CASNRAGDEKLFF	TGTGCCAGCAACAGGGCTGGGGATGAAAAACTGTTTTTT
TRBV19	.	TRBD2	TRBJ2-3	CASSQTSGVSTDTQYF	TGTGCCAGTAGTCAGACTAGCGGGGTAAGCACAGATACGCAGTATTTT
TRBV7-2	.	TRBD2	TRBJ2-7	CASARGAFPYEQYF	TGTGCCAGCGCGCGGGGGGCTTTCCCCTACGAGCAGTACTTC
TRBV7-9	.	.	TRBJ2-5	CASSPWGQGQETQYF	TGTGCCAGCAGCCCCTGGGGGCAGGGCCAAGAGACCCAGTACTTC
TRBV9	.	.	TRBJ2-3	CASSVAGHVTDTQYF	TGTGCCAGCAGCGTAGCTGGGCACGTCACAGATACGCAGTATTTT
TRBV5-1	.	TRBD1	TRBJ2-7	CASRQGVFSYEQYF	TGCGCCAGCAGACAGGGGGTTTTCTCCTACGAGCAGTACTTC
TRBV4-1	.	.	TRBJ2-3	CASSQVKALAKTDTQYF	TGCGCCAGCAGCCAAGTCAAGGCGCTAGCGAAGACAGATACGCAGTATTTT
TRBV19	.	TRBD1	TRBJ1-2	CASSGDREDYGYTF	TGTGCCAGTAGCGGGGACAGGGAGGACTATGGCTACACCTTC
TRBV5-6	.	.	TRBJ1-1	CASSYPGMGTEAFF	TGTGCCAGCAGTTATCCCGGGATGGGGACTGAAGCTTTCTTT
TRBV5-1	.	.	TRBJ1-1	CASSLEVGRGHTEAFF	TGCGCCAGCAGCTTGGAGGTAGGGCGAGGGCACACTGAAGCTTTCTTT
TRBV5-1	.	.	TRBJ1-1	CASSLVGTGNTEAFF	TGCGCCAGCAGCTTGGTGGGGACTGGGAACACTGAAGCTTTCTTT
TRBV2	.	.	TRBJ2-7	CASSPTRGPYEQYF	TGTGCCAGCAGCCCGACGCGGGGCCCCTACGAGCAGTACTTC
TRBV5-4	.	TRBD1	TRBJ2-3	CASSLPGTGKNTQYF	TGTGCCAGCAGCCTCCCCGGGACAGGGAAGAATACGCAGTATTTT
TRBV6-5	.	TRBD2	TRBJ2-3	CASSLGGGALDTQYF	TGTGCCAGCAGTCTTGGCGGGGGGGCATTAGATACGCAGTATTTT
TRBV27	.	TRBD1	TRBJ2-1	CASGRDRERYNEQFF	TGTGCCAGCGGGAGAGACAGGGAGCGCTACAATGAGCAGTTCTTC
TRBV3-1/TRBV3-2	few	.	TRBJ1-2	CASSPGRGYTF	TGTGCCAGCAGCCCGGGGAGGGGCTACACCTTC
TRBV19	.	.	TRBJ1-2	CASSIVGGNYGYTF	TGTGCCAGTAGTATAGTCGGAGGTAACTATGGCTACACCTTC
TRBV12-3/TRBV12-4	.	.	TRBJ1-1	CASSLDINTEAFF	TGTGCCAGCAGTTTGGACATAAACACTGAAGCTTTCTTT
TRBV12-5	.	TRBD1	TRBJ2-1	CASGPRDRDNEQFF	TGTGCTAGTGGCCCACGGGACAGGGACAATGAGCAGTTCTTC
TRBV19	.	TRBD1	TRBJ2-7	CASSTDRAYEQYF	TGTGCCAGTAGCACAGACAGGGCCTACGAGCAGTACTTC
TRBV20-1	.	TRBD1	TRBJ2-7	CSARQGHEQYF	TGCAGTGCGCGACAGGGCCACGAGCAGTACTTC
TRBV24-1	.	TRBD1	TRBJ2-7	CATRTRDRGRRSYEQYF	TGTGCCACCAGAACCCGGGACAGGGGGCGACGGTCCTACGAGCAGTACTTC
TRBV5-1	.	.	TRBJ1-6	CASGIQVPSRVDNSPLHF	TGCGCCAGCGGAATACAGGTACCCTCCCGGGTGGATAATTCACCCCTCCACTTT
TRBV5-1	once	TRBD1	TRBJ2-3	CASSFAGTGGAAADTQYF	TGCGCCAGCAGCTTTGCCGGGACAGGGGGCGCCGCTGCAGATACGCAGTATTTT
TRBV19	.	.	TRBJ1-6	CASSKESHRPYNSPLHF	TGTGCCAGTAGTAAAGAGAGCCACCGTCCCTATAATTCACCCCTCCACTTT
TRBV24-1	.	.	TRBJ1-1	CATSENRANTEAFF	TGTGCCACCAGTGAAAACAGGGCTAACACTGAAGCTTTCTTT
TRBV19	.	.	TRBJ1-1	CASSKTVNTEAFF	TGTGCCAGTAGCAAGACTGTGAACACTGAAGCTTTCTTT
TRBV2	few	.	TRBJ1-1	CASRLQGSEAFF	TGTGCCAGCAGGTTACAGGGCTCTGAAGCTTTCTTT
TRBV11-3	.	.	TRBJ2-2	CASSLGVAGELFF	TGTGCCAGCAGCTTAGGAGTCGCCGGGGAGCTGTTTTTT
TRBV30	.	TRBD2	TRBJ2-7	CAWSVGLAGAYEQYF	TGTGCCTGGAGTGTAGGGCTAGCGGGGGCGTACGAGCAGTACTTC
TRBV5-6	.	TRBD1	TRBJ1-4	CASKTRDSRNEKLFF	TGTGCCAGCAAAACCCGGGACAGTCGAAATGAAAAACTGTTTTTT
TRBV6-5	.	TRBD2	TRBJ2-6	CASAPGLWNVLTF	TGTGCCAGCGCACCGGGACTATGGAACGTCCTGACTTTC
TRBV11-1	.	TRBD2	TRBJ2-1	CASSFPSGGYNEQFF	TGTGCCAGCAGCTTCCCTAGCGGGGGGTACAATGAGCAGTTCTTC
TRBV5-1	.	.	TRBJ2-2	CASSTVPTGELFF	TGCGCCAGCAGCACGGTCCCGACCGGGGAGCTGTTTTTT
TRBV19	.	.	TRBJ1-5	CASSMGTNSNQPQHF	TGTGCCAGTAGTATGGGGACAAATAGCAATCAGCCCCAGCATTTT